The 9 T cell receptor beta chains presented below share a single source sample, sequenced in a study of T cell responses to AZD1222 COVID-19 vaccine. Sequencing used immunoSEQ multiplex PCR; TCRdb keeps in-frame clones, though not all of them. The data hold about 170,000 clones, with roughly 92% observed a single time. Material: peripheral blood, obtained on day 0 of AZD1222 vaccination. These receptors originate from an adult in good health.

The chain joins TRBV9 to TRBJ2-7; D assignment may be TRBD1 or TRBD2 (5 bases each). V lost 4 bases and J lost 3, with 17 bases in between. Looked up from germline, CDR1 is SGDLS and CDR2 is YYNGEE. This CDR3 is 15 amino acids long. The DNA of the CDR3 is TGTGCCAGCAGCCCCTCGGGGACGGGGAACTACGAGCAGTACTTC. Residues: CASSPSGTGNYEQYF.

This sequence joins TRBV7-3 and TRBJ2-3, with TRBD2 identical over 7 bases. After removal of 4 bases from V and 7 bases from J, the junction contained 8 bases not matched to a gene. The CDR3 totals 14 residues. Germline lookup yields CDR1 SGHTA and CDR2 FQGTGA. CDR3 DNA sequence: TGTGCCAGCAGCTATTCTGGGGGGGTATATACGCAGTATTTT. Translated: CASSYSGGVYTQYF.

V usage is TRBV6-1 and J usage is TRBJ2-5, with 10 bases matching TRBD1. The CDR3 covers 17 residues. J gave up 5 bases and V 4 bases, and 13 bases lay outside the gene matches. Germline CDR1 is MNHNS and CDR2 is SASEGT. The CDR3 DNA reads as TGTGCCAGCAGTGGTACGGCTTGGACAGGGGGTAGGGAGACCCAGTACTTC. This gives the protein CASSGTAWTGGRETQYF.

This clone appeared once. At one of its ends the junction is not consistent with the germline gene, which may arise from a read error. The chain links TRBV3-1 (or the pseudogene TRBV3-2) to TRBJ2-7; 7 bases agree with TRBD2. The CDR3 loop spans 16 amino acids. In germline, CDR1 is LGHDT, CDR2 YNNKEL (reference sequence). This CDR3 is CASSLGGGGPSNEQYF. CDR3 in DNA: TGTGCCAGCAGTCTGGGTGGGGGAGGGCCCTCCAACGAGCAGTACTTC.

The chain links TRBV18 to TRBJ2-5; D is undetermined. The CDR3 has 15 residues. The V gene's germline CDR1 is KGHSH and CDR2 LQKENI. V was trimmed by 1 base and J by 8 bases, leaving 17 bases between them. CDR3 region: CASSPQQPSRKTQYF. CDR3 nucleotides: TGTGCCAGCTCACCACAACAGCCTTCAAGGAAAACCCAGTACTTC.

The chain has TRBV18 and TRBJ2-6, with D possibly matching TRBD2 (5 bases). The germline gives CDR1 KGHSH, CDR2 LQKENI. CDR3 size: 15 residues. V dropped 6 bases and J dropped 1 base, with 10 bases sitting between them. This CDR3 is CASSRGRSGANVLTF. The CDR3 coding sequence is TGTGCCAGCTCCCGTGGGAGATCTGGGGCCAACGTCCTGACTTTC.

The chain is built from TRBV30 and TRBJ2-7; perhaps TRBD1 as D (6 bases). CDR1 and CDR2 from the germline V gene are GTSNPN and SVGIG (reference sequence). This CDR3 region has 16 residues. V lost 1 base and J lost 5, with 21 bases in between. In DNA form, the CDR3 reads TGTGCCTGGAGTGATCAATTTAGGGGGATCCCCCACGAGCAGTACTTC. Translating gives CAWSDQFRGIPHEQYF.

This rearrangement joins TRBV5-1 to TRBJ2-5, with a weak D call TRBD1 (6 bases). Germline V gene sequence: CDR1 SGHRS, CDR2 YFSETQ. The V and J ends lost 4 bases and 5 bases respectively, with 15 bases between them. The CDR3 is made up of 14 amino acids. The chain's CDR3 is CASSTSQGRETQYF. The CDR3 nucleotides are TGCGCCAGCAGCACCTCACAGGGTAGGGAGACCCAGTACTTC.

The chain has TRBV6-4 and TRBJ2-3; no clear D. The V gene's germline CDR1 is MRHNA and CDR2 SNTAGT. Trimming took off 3 bases at V and 2 bases at J, with 6 bases between the two ends. There are 13 residues in the CDR3. CDR3 bases: TGTGCCAGCAGTGAATGGTTCACAGATACGCAGTATTTT. It is translated as CASSEWFTDTQYF.